Following are 20 T cell receptor beta chains from one sample sequenced in a study of vaccination effects on CD4 cells after COVID-19. These receptors' antigens are unknown. Antigen-specific CD4+ T cells were first expanded with viral peptide pools by the ViraFEST assay and only then sequenced. Researchers isolated CD4+ T cells once roughly nine days of culture had elapsed. Vaccinees lacked prior SARS-CoV-2 infection and tested negative for nucleocapsid antibodies. Assay used: immunoSEQ multiplex PCR; TCRdb lists only in-frame clones, some missing. The repertoire has approximately 30,000 clones, roughly 73% of them found once; the top ten carry 20% to 25%. The sequenced sample was CD4+ T cells from PBMCs cultured with HCoV-NL63 spike peptides, obtained before COVID-19 vaccination. All receptors derive from a human donor who received a COVID-19 vaccine.

The chain uses TRBV7-9 and TRBJ2-1, with 11 bases aligning to TRBD2. Germline V gives CDR1 SEHNR, CDR2 FQNEAQ (reference sequence). Trimming removed 8 bases from V and 4 bases from J; junction bases left unmatched: 19. CDR3 length equals 19 residues. The CDR3 coding sequence is TGTGCCAGCGTCGACTTTCCGGGACTGTCTAGCGGGGGGTACAATGAGCAGTTCTTC. Amino acids: CASVDFPGLSSGGYNEQFF. Full variable domain (rest looked up from reference TRBV7-9 and TRBJ2-1): DTGVSQNPRHKITKRGQNVTFRCDPISEHNRLYWYRQTLGQGPEFLTYFQNEAQLEKSRLLSDRFSAERPKGSFSTLEIQRTEQGDSAMYLCASVDFPGLSSGGYNEQFFGPGTRLTVL.

Written as DNA, the CDR3 is TGTGCCTGGAGTGTAGAAGGGAATGAGCAGTTCTTC. This encodes CAWSVEGNEQFF. The chain has TRBV30 and TRBJ2-1, with D unresolved. This CDR3 spans 12 amino acids. Per germline, CDR1 GTSNPN and CDR2 SVGIG (reference sequence). V lost 0 bases, J lost 7 bases, and 7 bases lay in between.

The V call is TRBV27, the J call TRBJ2-5; 9 positions agree with TRBD1. Germline assignment: CDR1 MNHEY and CDR2 SMNVEV (reference sequence). V lost 6 bases to trimming and J lost 4 bases; unmatched junction nucleotides: 9. CDR3 size: 15 residues. The CDR3 loop reads CASRRDRVGGETQYF. CDR3 DNA: TGTGCCAGCAGGCGGGACAGGGTCGGGGGAGAGACCCAGTACTTC.

This clone was recorded many times. V usage is TRBV5-1 and J usage is TRBJ1-1, with no clear D. Trimming stripped 0 bases from V and 4 bases from J, with 16 bases between. The CDR3 runs 16 residues. Germline CDR1 is SGHRS and CDR2 is YFSETQ. DNA for the CDR3: TGCGCCAGCAGCTTGGGTCCGACGGGAAGAGGCACTGAAGCTTTCTTT. Translating it yields CASSLGPTGRGTEAFF.

The genes are TRBV27 and TRBJ2-7, with 9 bases lining up with TRBD1. Germline V gives CDR1 MNHEY, CDR2 SMNVEV (reference sequence). J gave up 5 bases and V 5 bases, and 7 bases lay outside the gene matches. This CDR3 contains 14 residues. CDR3 sequence: CASSRPGQGHEQYF. The CDR3 nucleotides are TGTGCCAGCAGTAGGCCGGGACAGGGACACGAGCAGTACTTC.

This clone was seen a few times. The chain recombines TRBV5-6 with TRBJ2-1; the D gene is possibly TRBD1 (6 bases). The length of the CDR3 is 14 residues. Trimming took off 0 bases at V and 8 bases at J, with 12 bases between the two ends. The germline V gene encodes CDR1 SGHDT and CDR2 YYEEEE. The CDR3 coding sequence is TGTGCCAGCAGCTTGGCGGGGTCAGGGGATGAGCAGTTCTTC. Translated, it gives CASSLAGSGDEQFF.

The chain couples TRBV7-9 to TRBJ2-1; D might be TRBD1 (5 bases). The CDR3 has 13 residues. The V end lost 5 bases, the J end lost 3 bases, and 8 bases lay between the germline ends. Per the germline V gene, CDR1 is SEHNR and CDR2 is FQNEAQ (reference sequence). CDR3 nucleotide sequence: TGTGCCAGCAGCATGGGGCTCTACAATGAGCAGTTCTTC. This codes for CASSMGLYNEQFF.

The rearrangement links TRBV9 to TRBJ1-6; D might be TRBD1 (6 bases). The germline gives CDR1 SGDLS, CDR2 YYNGEE. The CDR3 consists of 18 residues. V shed 0 bases and J shed 0 bases, with 13 bases lying between them. Written as DNA, the CDR3 is TGTGCCAGCAGCGTAGCGGGGGGGCGCCCCTCCTATAATTCACCCCTCCACTTT. This encodes CASSVAGGRPSYNSPLHF.

The rearrangement joins TRBV2 to TRBJ1-2; no firm D call. The CDR3 has 14 amino acids. Trimming took off 4 bases at V and 4 bases at J, with 13 bases between the two ends. In germline, CDR1 is SNHLY, CDR2 FYNNEI. Here the CDR3 reads CASSAGSGGYGYTF. CDR3 DNA: TGTGCCAGCAGTGCGGGGAGCGGTGGCTATGGCTACACCTTC. Looking up the rest from reference TRBV2 and TRBJ1-2 gives the full variable domain: EPEVTQTPSHQVTQMGQEVILRCVPISNHLYFYWYRQILGQKVEFLVSFYNNEISEKSEIFDDQFSVERPDGSNFTLKIRSTKLEDSAMYFCASSAGSGGYGYTFGSGTRLTVV.

This chain joins TRBV19 and TRBJ2-5, with 7 bases matching TRBD1. The V gene end was trimmed by 6 bases and the J gene end by 2 bases; junction bases not matched to a gene: 12. The CDR3 loop spans 16 amino acids. The germline V gene has CDR1 LNHDA and CDR2 SQIVND (reference sequence). CDR3 loop: CASRPTGRGKQETQYF. In DNA, the CDR3 is TGTGCCAGTAGGCCAACGGGCAGGGGGAAACAAGAGACCCAGTACTTC.

V gene TRBV3-1 (or the pseudogene TRBV3-2) combines with J gene TRBJ1-1, with TRBD1 matching over 7 bases. Germline V gene lookup returns CDR1 LGHDT and CDR2 YNNKEL (reference sequence). There are 14 residues in the CDR3. V was pared by 3 bases and J by 4 bases, with 5 bases of the junction left unmatched. DNA for the CDR3: TGTGCCAGCAGCCACGTTCAGGGGGGCACTGAAGCTTTCTTT. This codes for CASSHVQGGTEAFF.

The V gene is TRBV3-1 (or the pseudogene TRBV3-2), the J gene TRBJ1-3; 8 positions match TRBD1. In germline, CDR1 is LGHDT, CDR2 YNNKEL (reference sequence). This CDR3 is built from 16 residues. The ends lost 0 bases at V and 4 bases at J; junction bases unmatched: 5. The CDR3 protein is CASSQEAWDRGNTIYF. The CDR3, as DNA: TGTGCCAGCAGCCAAGAAGCTTGGGACAGGGGAAACACCATATATTTT.

The chain is built from TRBV4-1 and TRBJ1-3, with D hard to call. This CDR3 is built from 15 residues. Germline values: CDR1 MGHRA, CDR2 YSYEKL. V was pared by 6 bases and J by 0 bases, with 12 bases between. The CDR3 reads CASRPVLDSGNTIYF. The CDR3 bases are TGCGCCAGCAGACCCGTCCTCGACTCTGGAAACACCATATATTTT.

The chain is built from TRBV7-2 and TRBJ2-1; 8 bases agree with TRBD1. The germline V gene has CDR1 SGHTA and CDR2 FQGNSA. The CDR3 is 13 residues long. The V segment lost 7 bases and the J segment 2 bases; nucleotides outside the gene matches: 1. For the CDR3, the DNA is TGTGCCAGCACAGGGGGCACCTACAATGAGCAGTTCTTC. Its protein is CASTGGTYNEQFF. The full variable domain, rest sourced from reference TRBV7-2 and TRBJ2-1, is GAGVSQSPSNKVTEKGKDVELRCDPISGHTALYWYRQSLGQGLEFLIYFQGNSAPDKSGLPSDRFSAERTGGSVSTLTIQRTQQEDSAVYLCASTGGTYNEQFFGPGTRLTVL.

The rearrangement uses TRBV30 and TRBJ2-3; D not certain. V lost 0 bases and J lost 1, with 5 bases in between. The CDR3 sequence is 13 residues long. Germline CDR1 reads GTSNPN; CDR2 reads SVGIG (reference sequence). The CDR3 coding sequence is TGTGCCTGGAGTGTAAAGGGCACAGATACGCAGTATTTT. Protein product: CAWSVKGTDTQYF.

This clone was picked up one time. The rearrangement links TRBV7-9 to TRBJ2-1; D is ambiguous. The CDR3 runs 16 residues. Deletions cut 1 base from V and 8 bases from J, with 18 bases between. Germline loops: CDR1 SEHNR, CDR2 FQNEAQ (reference sequence). CDR3 sequence reads: CASSLVAGLTGHEQFF. CDR3 sequence (DNA): TGTGCCAGCAGCTTAGTAGCCGGGCTGACCGGCCATGAGCAGTTCTTC.

The V gene is TRBV30, the J gene TRBJ2-1, with 8 bases matching TRBD1. Germline CDR1 reads GTSNPN; CDR2 reads SVGIG (reference sequence). The V segment lost 2 bases and the J segment 4 bases; nucleotides outside the gene matches: 4. CDR3 length equals 14 residues. CDR3 in DNA: TGTGCCTGGAGTCGCAGGGGGCTTTACAATGAGCAGTTCTTC. Its translation: CAWSRRGLYNEQFF.

This chain connects TRBV6-2 or TRBV6-3 to TRBJ1-3, with TRBD1 as a possible D gene (6 bases). Germline V gene sequence: CDR1 MNHEY, CDR2 SVGEGT. This CDR3 has 17 residues. Trimming shortened V by 3 bases and J by 0 bases, and 15 bases separated the two germline ends. The CDR3: CASSYKTGESSGNTIYF. The CDR3 DNA follows: TGTGCCAGCAGTTATAAGACAGGCGAAAGCTCTGGAAACACCATATATTTT.

The V and J genes are TRBV5-6 and TRBJ2-7; 7 nucleotides match TRBD2. Germline CDR1 reads SGHDT; CDR2 reads YYEEEE. The CDR3 has 14 residues. Trimming at V came to 0 bases and at J to 1 base, leaving 1 base not matched to a gene. CDR3 nucleotides: TGTGCCAGCAGCTTGGGACTAGCTTCCTACGAGCAGTACTTC. It yields the protein CASSLGLASYEQYF.

The rearrangement joins TRBV15 to TRBJ1-2; D is undetermined. The CDR3 runs 13 residues. Germline CDR1 and CDR2: LNHNV and YYDKDF (reference sequence). V lost 0 bases and J lost 4, with 6 bases in between. This CDR3 reads CATSRDSLYGYTF. In nucleotides, the CDR3 is TGTGCCACCAGCAGAGACAGCCTCTATGGCTACACCTTC.